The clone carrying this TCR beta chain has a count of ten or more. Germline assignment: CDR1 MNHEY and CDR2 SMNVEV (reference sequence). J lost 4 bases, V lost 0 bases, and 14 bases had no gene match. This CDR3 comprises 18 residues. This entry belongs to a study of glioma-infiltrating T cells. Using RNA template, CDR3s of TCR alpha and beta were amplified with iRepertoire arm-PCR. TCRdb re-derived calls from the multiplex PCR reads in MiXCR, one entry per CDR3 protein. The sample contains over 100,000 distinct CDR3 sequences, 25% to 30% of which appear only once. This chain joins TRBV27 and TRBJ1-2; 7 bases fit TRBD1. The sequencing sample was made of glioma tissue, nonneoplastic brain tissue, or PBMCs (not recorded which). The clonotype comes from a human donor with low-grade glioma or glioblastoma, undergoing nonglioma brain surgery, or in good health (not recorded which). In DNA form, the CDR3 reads TGTGCCAGCAGTTTATCCCGTGTGAGGCAGGGGGGTCTCTATGGCTACACCTTC. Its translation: CASSLSRVRQGGLYGYTF.